This T cell receptor beta chain was documented in a study of T cell responses to AZD1222 COVID-19 vaccine. Overall study results and limits: Repertoires were obtained only post-peak T cell response. There were mostly white British donors and more females than males, and clonal diversity was possibly underestimated. Variant regions that are unmutated are reportedly the target of nearly half of spike-specific TCRs. Vaccine-associated CD4 TCRs spanned spike, dominant at 160-218 and 743-854.

TCRdb's copy holds only in-frame clones and misses some; the assay was immunoSEQ multiplex PCR. The table has some 100,000 clones, around 90% seen once. Concerning this clone: As yet, its antigen is unknown.

The CDR3 has 14 residues. Trimming left V 8 bases short and J 5 bases short, with 18 bases between. CDR1 is LNHNV and CDR2 is YYDKDF in the germline V gene (reference sequence). The gene calls are TRBV15 and TRBJ2-5, with a weak D call TRBD1 (6 bases). This material consisted of peripheral blood, taken on day 0 of AZD1222 vaccination. The receptor was derived from an adult in good health. The CDR3 DNA reads as TGTGCCACCCATGGGGGCGTCCGACGCGAGACCCAGTACTTC. Translation gives CATHGGVRRETQYF.